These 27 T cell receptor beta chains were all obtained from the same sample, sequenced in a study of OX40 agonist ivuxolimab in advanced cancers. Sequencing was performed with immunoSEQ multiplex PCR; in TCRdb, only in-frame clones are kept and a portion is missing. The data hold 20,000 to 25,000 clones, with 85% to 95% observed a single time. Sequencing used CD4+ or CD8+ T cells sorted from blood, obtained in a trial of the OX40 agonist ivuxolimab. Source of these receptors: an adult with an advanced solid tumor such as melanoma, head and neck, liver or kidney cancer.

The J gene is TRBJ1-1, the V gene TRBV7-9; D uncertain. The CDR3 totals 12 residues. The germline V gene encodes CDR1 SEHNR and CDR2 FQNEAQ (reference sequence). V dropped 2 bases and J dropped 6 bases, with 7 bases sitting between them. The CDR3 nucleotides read TGTGCCAGCAGCTTACAGGTACCTGAAGCTTTCTTT. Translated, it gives CASSLQVPEAFF.

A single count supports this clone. In nucleotides, the CDR3 is TGTGCCAGCAGCTTACTGGACAGGCCGAGGGAGACCCAGTACTTC. Its translation: CASSLLDRPRETQYF. This chain joins TRBV5-4 and TRBJ2-5; 7 bases agree with TRBD1. CDR3 size: 15 residues. V lost 2 bases to trimming and J lost 5 bases; unmatched junction nucleotides: 9. Per the germline V gene, CDR1 is SGHNT and CDR2 is YYREEE (reference sequence).

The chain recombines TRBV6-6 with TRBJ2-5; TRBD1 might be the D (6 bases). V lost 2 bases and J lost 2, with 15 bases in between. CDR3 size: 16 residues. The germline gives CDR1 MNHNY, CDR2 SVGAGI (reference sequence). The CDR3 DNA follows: TGTGCCAGCAGTTACCCCAGACAGGCTATGCAAGAGACCCAGTACTTC. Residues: CASSYPRQAMQETQYF.

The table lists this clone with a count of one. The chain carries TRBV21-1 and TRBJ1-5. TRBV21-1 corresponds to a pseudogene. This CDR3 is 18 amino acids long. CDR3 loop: CASSKERVASYSNQPQHF. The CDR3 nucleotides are TGTGCCAGCAGCAAAGAAAGGGTGGCCAGTTATAGCAATCAGCCCCAGCATTTT.

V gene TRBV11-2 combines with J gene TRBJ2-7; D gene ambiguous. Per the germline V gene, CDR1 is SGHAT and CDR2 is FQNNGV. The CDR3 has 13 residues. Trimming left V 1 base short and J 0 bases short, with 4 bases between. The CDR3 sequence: CASSLGDSYEQYF. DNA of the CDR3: TGTGCCAGCAGCTTAGGGGACTCCTACGAGCAGTACTTC.

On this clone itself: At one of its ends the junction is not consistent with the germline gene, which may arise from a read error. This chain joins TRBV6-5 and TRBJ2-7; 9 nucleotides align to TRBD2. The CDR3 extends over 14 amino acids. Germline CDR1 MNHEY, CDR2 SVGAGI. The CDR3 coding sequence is TGCGCCAGCAGTCCAGGACTAGCGTTCGACGAGCAGTACTTC. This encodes CASSPGLAFDEQYF.

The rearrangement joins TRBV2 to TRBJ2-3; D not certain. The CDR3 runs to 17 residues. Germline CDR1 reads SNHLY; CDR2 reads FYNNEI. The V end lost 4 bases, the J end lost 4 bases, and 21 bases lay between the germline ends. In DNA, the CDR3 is TGTGCCAGCAGTGGGAATTTCGGGCGCCGTCCCGCAGATACGCAGTATTTT. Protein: CASSGNFGRRPADTQYF.

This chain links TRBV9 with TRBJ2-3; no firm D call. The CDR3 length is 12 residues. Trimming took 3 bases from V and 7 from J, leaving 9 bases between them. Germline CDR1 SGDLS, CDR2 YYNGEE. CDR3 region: CASSGIPNTQYF. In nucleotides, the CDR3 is TGTGCCAGCAGCGGTATCCCGAATACGCAGTATTTT. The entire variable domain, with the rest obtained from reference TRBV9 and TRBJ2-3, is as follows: DSGVTQTPKHLITATGQRVTLRCSPRSGDLSVYWYQQSLDQGLQFLIQYYNGEERAKGNILERFSAQQFPDLHSELNLSSLELGDSALYFCASSGIPNTQYFGPGTRLTVL.

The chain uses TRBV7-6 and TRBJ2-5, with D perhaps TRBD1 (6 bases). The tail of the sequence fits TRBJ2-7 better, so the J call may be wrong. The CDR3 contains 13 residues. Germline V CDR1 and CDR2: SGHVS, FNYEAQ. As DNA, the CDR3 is TGTGCCAGCAGCCCGACAGGCTCCTACGAGCAGTACTTC. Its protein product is CASSPTGSYEQYF.

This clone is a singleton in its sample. DNA for the CDR3: TGCGCCAGCAGCCAAGATAGAGGGCTGCAGCCCCAGCATTTT. It codes for CASSQDRGLQPQHF. This chain links TRBV4-1 with TRBJ1-5, with D uncertain. The CDR3 has 14 residues. Germline values: CDR1 MGHRA, CDR2 YSYEKL. V was pared by 0 bases and J by 7 bases, with 10 bases between.

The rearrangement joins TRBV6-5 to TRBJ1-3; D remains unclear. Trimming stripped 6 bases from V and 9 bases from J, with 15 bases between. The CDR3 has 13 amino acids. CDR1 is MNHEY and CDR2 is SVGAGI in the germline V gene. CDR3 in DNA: TGTGCCAGCAGCCCAGCCCGGGGTGGCACCATATATTTT. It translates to CASSPARGGTIYF.

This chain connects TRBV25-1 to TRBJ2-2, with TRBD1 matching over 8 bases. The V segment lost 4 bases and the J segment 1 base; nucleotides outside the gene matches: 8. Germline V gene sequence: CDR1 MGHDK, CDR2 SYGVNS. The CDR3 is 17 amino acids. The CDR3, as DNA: TGTGCCAGCAGTGCAACGTGGACAGGGATGAACACCGGGGAGCTGTTTTTT. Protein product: CASSATWTGMNTGELFF.

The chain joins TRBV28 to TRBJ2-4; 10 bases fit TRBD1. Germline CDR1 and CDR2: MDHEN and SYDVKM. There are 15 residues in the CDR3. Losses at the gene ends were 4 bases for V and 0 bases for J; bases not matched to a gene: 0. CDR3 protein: CASSWDRGAKNIQYF. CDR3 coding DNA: TGTGCCAGCAGTTGGGACAGGGGAGCCAAAAACATTCAGTACTTC. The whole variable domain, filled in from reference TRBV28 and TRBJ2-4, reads DVKVTQSSRYLVKRTGEKVFLECVQDMDHENMFWYRQDPGLGLRLIYFSYDVKMKEKGDIPEGYSVSREKKERFSLILESASTNQTSMYLCASSWDRGAKNIQYFGAGTRLSVL.

CDR3 protein: CASSRTGNEQYF. CDR3 nucleotide sequence: TGCGCCAGCAGCAGGACAGGGAACGAGCAGTACTTC. The chain uses TRBV5-1 and TRBJ2-7; 8 nucleotides match TRBD1. Trimming removed 4 bases from V and 5 bases from J; junction bases left unmatched: 2. The CDR3 covers 12 residues. Germline values: CDR1 SGHRS, CDR2 YFSETQ.

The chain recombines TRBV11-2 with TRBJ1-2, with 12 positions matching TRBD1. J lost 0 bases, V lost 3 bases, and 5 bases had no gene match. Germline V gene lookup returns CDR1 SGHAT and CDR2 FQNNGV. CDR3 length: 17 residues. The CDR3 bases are TGTGCCAGCAGCTTTCCGGGACAGGGGGCGGCTAACTATGGCTACACCTTC. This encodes CASSFPGQGAANYGYTF. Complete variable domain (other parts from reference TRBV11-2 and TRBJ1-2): EAGVAQSPRYKIIEKRQSVAFWCNPISGHATLYWYQQILGQGPKLLIQFQNNGVVDDSQLPKDRFSAERLKGVDSTLKIQPAKLEDSAVYLCASSFPGQGAANYGYTFGSGTRLTVV.

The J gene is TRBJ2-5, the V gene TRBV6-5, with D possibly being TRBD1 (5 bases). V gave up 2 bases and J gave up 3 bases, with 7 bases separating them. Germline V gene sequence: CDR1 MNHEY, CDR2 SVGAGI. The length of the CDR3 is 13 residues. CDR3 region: CASSYGAEETQYF. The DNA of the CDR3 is TGTGCCAGCAGTTACGGGGCGGAAGAGACCCAGTACTTC.

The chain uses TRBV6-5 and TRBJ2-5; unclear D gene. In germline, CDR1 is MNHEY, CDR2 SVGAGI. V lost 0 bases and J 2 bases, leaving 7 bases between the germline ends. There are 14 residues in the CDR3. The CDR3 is CASSYSSDQETQYF. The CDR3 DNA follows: TGTGCCAGCAGTTACTCGTCGGATCAAGAGACCCAGTACTTC.

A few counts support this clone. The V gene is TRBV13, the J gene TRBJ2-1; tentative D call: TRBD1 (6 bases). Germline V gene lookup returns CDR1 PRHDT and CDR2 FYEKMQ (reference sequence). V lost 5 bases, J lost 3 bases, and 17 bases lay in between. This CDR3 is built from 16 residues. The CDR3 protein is CASSLSGTTFYNEQFF. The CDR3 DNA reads TGTGCCAGCAGCCTTTCTGGGACAACCTTCTACAATGAGCAGTTCTTC.

CDR3 in DNA: TGCGCCAGCAGTGAGATCCTATACGAGCAGTACTTC. Protein: CASSEILYEQYF. V is TRBV10-2 and J is TRBJ2-7; unclear D gene. Deletions cut 2 bases from V and 4 bases from J, with 6 bases between. CDR1 and CDR2 (germline): WSHSY, SAAADI. The CDR3 extends over 12 amino acids.

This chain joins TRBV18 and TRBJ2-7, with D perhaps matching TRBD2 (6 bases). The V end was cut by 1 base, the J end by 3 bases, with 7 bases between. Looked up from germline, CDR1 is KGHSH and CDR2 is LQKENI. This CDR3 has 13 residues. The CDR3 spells CASSPQGLYEQYF. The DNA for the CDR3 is TGTGCCAGCTCACCACAGGGACTCTACGAGCAGTACTTC.

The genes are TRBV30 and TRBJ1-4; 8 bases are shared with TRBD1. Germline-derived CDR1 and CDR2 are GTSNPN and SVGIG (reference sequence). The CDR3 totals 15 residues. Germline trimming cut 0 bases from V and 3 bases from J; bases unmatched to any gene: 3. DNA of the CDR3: TGTGCCTGGAGTGTACCGGGACAGGCTAATGAAAAACTGTTTTTT. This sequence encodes CAWSVPGQANEKLFF.

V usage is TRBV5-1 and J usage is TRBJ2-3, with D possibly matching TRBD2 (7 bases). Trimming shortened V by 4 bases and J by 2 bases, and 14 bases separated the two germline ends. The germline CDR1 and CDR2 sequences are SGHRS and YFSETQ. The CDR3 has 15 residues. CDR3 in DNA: TGCGCCAGCAGCGCGGCGGGGGCTTCCACAGATACGCAGTATTTT. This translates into CASSAAGASTDTQYF.

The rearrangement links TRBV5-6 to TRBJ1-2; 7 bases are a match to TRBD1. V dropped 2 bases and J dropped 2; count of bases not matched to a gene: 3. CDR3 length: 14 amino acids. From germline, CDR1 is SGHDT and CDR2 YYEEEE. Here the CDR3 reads CASSFVQGNYGYTF. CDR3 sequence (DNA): TGTGCCAGCAGCTTTGTACAGGGGAACTATGGCTACACCTTC. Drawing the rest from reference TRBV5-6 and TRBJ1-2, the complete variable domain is DAGVTQSPTHLIKTRGQQVTLRCSPKSGHDTVSWYQQALGQGPQFIFQYYEEEERQRGNFPDRFSGHQFPNYSSELNVNALLLGDSALYLCASSFVQGNYGYTFGSGTRLTVV.

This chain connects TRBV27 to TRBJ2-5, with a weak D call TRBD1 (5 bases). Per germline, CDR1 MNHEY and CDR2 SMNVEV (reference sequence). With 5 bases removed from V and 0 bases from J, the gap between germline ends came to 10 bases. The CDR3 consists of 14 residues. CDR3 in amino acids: CASSVQVNQETQYF. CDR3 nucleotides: TGTGCCAGCAGTGTACAGGTTAACCAAGAGACCCAGTACTTC.

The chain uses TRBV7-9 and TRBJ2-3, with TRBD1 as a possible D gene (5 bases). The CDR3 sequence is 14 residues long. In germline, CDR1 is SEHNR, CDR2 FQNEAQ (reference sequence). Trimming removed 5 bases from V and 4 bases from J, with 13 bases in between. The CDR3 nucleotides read TGTGCCAGCAGCATCACAGGTTTGGCAGATACGCAGTATTTT. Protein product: CASSITGLADTQYF.

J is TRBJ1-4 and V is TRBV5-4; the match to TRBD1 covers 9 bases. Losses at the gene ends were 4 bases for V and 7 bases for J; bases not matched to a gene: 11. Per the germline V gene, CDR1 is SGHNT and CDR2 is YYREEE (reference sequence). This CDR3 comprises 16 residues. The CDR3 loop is CASSPGQGRFGEKLFF. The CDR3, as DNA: TGTGCCAGCAGCCCAGGACAGGGGAGGTTCGGTGAAAAACTGTTTTTT.

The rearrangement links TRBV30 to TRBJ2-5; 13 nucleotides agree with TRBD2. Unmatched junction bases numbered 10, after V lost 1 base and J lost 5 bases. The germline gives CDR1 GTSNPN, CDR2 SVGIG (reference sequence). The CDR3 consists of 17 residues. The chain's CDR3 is CAWSGGLAGNWAETQYF. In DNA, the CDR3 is TGTGCCTGGAGTGGGGGACTAGCGGGGAATTGGGCGGAGACCCAGTACTTC.